This T cell receptor beta chain was obtained from a study of blood T cells in healthy people across ages. Study-wide context: Template switching captured about one barcoded beta molecule per two T cells.

PCR was performed a second time for 7 to 11 cycles using a sample-barcoded 5' primer and a J-beta primer mix. A single record per CDR3 protein comes from TCRdb applying MiXCR to the 5' RACE reads. Among about 680,000 distinct CDR3 sequences listed, around half were seen once. CDR3 size: 14 residues. V dropped 5 bases and J dropped 9; count of bases not matched to a gene: 5. This clonotype came up many times. The receptor was isolated from a woman aged 60 to 75 in good health. V gene TRBV12-3 or TRBV12-4 combines with J gene TRBJ2-1; 12 bases match TRBD2. The sample was blood. DNA for the CDR3: TGTGCCAGCAGTAGGACTAGCGGGATCGGTGAGCAGTTCTTC. As protein: CASSRTSGIGEQFF.